This T cell receptor (beta chain) was profiled in a study of T cells of healthy individuals (dated by TCRdb to 2016 to 2019). Counted from cysteine to phenylalanine, this CDR3 has 12 amino acids. The kept DNA is CDR3 alone, 36 bases in frame from the first base. For CDR1 and CDR2, the germline V gene (reference sequence) lists DFQATT and SNEGSKA. V has 8 bases trimmed and J has 3 bases trimmed; junction bases matching no gene number 4. Preparation of the library involved 5' RACE. Instrument on record: Illumina MiSeq. In TCRdb, the public reads were trimmed at Q25 with fastp and aligned with MiXCR, with productive beta chains retained. Rows are combined by CDR3 protein, so each entry shows the most common genes and DNA. This sample is represented by tens of thousands of distinct CDR3 sequences; more than 4.5% of them were singletons. The ten largest clones take up 7.5% of the sample. This clonotype occurred many times. Its antigen target is currently unknown. No much larger clonotype is one base removed from it; base qualities were not supplied.

This chain is built from TRBV20-1 and TRBJ2-7; TRBD2 aligns with 10 central bases. This receptor was identified in a female donor in good health. The CDR3 protein sequence reads: CSSRTSGYEQYF. The nucleotide sequence reads TGCAGTTCCCGGACTAGCGGCTACGAGCAGTACTTC.